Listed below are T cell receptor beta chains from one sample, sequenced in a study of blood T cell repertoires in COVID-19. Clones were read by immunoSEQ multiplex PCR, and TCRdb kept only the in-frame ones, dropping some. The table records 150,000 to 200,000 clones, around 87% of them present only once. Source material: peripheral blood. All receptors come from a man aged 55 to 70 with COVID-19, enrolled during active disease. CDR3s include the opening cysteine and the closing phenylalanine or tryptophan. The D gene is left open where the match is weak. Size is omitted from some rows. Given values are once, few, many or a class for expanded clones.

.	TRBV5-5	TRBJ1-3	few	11	CASSYGYTIYF	TGTGCCAGCAGCTACGGTTACACCATATATTTT
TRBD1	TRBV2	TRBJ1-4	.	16	CASAGTGSFKSEKLFF	TGTGCCAGTGCCGGGACAGGGTCTTTTAAAAGTGAAAAACTGTTTTTT
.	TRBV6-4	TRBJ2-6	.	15	CASSDGHSGANVLTF	TGTGCCAGCAGTGACGGACACTCTGGGGCCAACGTCCTGACTTTC
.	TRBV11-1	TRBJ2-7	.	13	CASSLGSYYEQYF	TGTGCCAGCAGCTTAGGGAGCTACTACGAGCAGTACTTC
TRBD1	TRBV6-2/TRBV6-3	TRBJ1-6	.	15	CASSSLGTVNSPLHF	TGTGCCAGCAGTTCCTTAGGGACAGTTAATTCACCCCTCCACTTT
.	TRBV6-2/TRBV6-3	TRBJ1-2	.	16	CASSPREGLRGSGYTF	TGTGCCAGCAGCCCACGGGAGGGCCTACGAGGCTCCGGCTACACCTTC
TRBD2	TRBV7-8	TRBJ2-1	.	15	CASSEGLAGLNEQFF	TGTGCCAGCAGCGAGGGACTAGCGGGACTGAATGAGCAGTTCTTC
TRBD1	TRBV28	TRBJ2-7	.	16	CASPPLGTGGTYEQYF	TGTGCCAGCCCCCCCCTGGGGACAGGGGGGACCTACGAGCAGTACTTC
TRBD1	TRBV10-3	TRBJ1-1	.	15	CAIRATTGGDTEAFF	TGTGCCATCAGGGCAACCACAGGGGGGGATACTGAAGCTTTCTTT
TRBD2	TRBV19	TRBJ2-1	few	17	CASSIVSLAGVPNEQFF	TGTGCCAGTAGTATAGTTTCACTAGCGGGGGTCCCCAATGAGCAGTTCTTC
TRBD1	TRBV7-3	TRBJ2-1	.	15	CASSMGQRSYNEQFF	TGTGCCAGCAGCATGGGACAGAGATCCTACAATGAGCAGTTCTTC
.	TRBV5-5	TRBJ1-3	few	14	CASSSMASGNTIYF	TGTGCCAGCAGCTCCATGGCATCTGGAAACACCATATATTTT
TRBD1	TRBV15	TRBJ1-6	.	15	CATSPTGQAPRPLHF	TGTGCCACCAGCCCTACAGGACAGGCCCCGAGGCCCCTCCACTTT
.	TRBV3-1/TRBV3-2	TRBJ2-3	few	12	CASEGTTDTQYF	TGTGCCAGCGAGGGAACGACAGATACGCAGTATTTT
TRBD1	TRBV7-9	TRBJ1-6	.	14	CASSLEQGESPLHF	TGTGCCAGCAGCTTAGAACAGGGGGAATCACCCCTCCACTTT
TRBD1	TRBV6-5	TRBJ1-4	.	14	CASRGRTGQEKLFF	TGTGCCTCCAGGGGAAGGACAGGCCAAGAAAAACTGTTTTTT
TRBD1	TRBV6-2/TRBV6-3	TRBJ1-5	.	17	CASSPRTGGWGNQPQHF	TGTGCCAGCAGTCCCCGGACAGGGGGCTGGGGCAATCAGCCCCAGCATTTT